This record looks at one T cell receptor beta chain sequence and its context. The antigen is unknown. The CDR3 spans 17 residues. Germline CDR1 reads KGHDR; CDR2 reads SFDVKD. Trimming stripped 4 bases from V and 0 bases from J, with 16 bases between. The data originate from a study of T cells after yellow fever vaccination. Study in general: For low cell numbers, libraries were made with SMART-Seq v4 Ultra Low Input. Overall study findings and caveats: The presence of abundant clonotypes contaminating from the bulk population was possible in FACS-sorted repertoires. Clones from primary vaccination mostly reappeared after the booster (96% CD4, over 85% CD8).

Researchers made TCR cDNA using 5'RACE template switching, and this step added a universal primer site and UMIs. MiXCR, run by TCRdb on the 5' RACE reads, gives a single entry per CDR3 protein. The table shows 300,000 to 350,000 distinct CDR3 sequences, with roughly a tenth occurring only once. The material was CD4+ T cells sorted from PBMCs, obtained 45 days after the yellow fever booster vaccination. The chain has TRBV24-1 and TRBJ2-3, with D maybe TRBD2 (5 bases). The receptor was isolated from a man younger than 35 who received the YFV17D yellow fever vaccine. CDR3 in DNA: TGTGCCACCAGTGACCCCGGTCGAGCGGTTAGCACAGATACGCAGTATTTT. It encodes CATSDPGRAVSTDTQYF.